This TCR beta chain was captured in a study of cytomegalovirus exposure and HLA in healthy donors. Vbeta (60) and Jbeta (13) primers were used in the PCR. Method: immunoSEQ multiplex PCR; TCRdb's copy keeps in-frame clones and lacks some. The repertoire table contains tens of thousands of clones. Trimming removed 2 bases from V and 8 bases from J, with 14 bases in between. CDR1 and CDR2 from the germline V gene are SGHDT and YYEEEE. The CDR3 consists of 15 residues. The clonotype was recovered from a man aged 35-49 years in good health and CMV-seronegative. The material sequenced was PBMCs. The rearrangement links TRBV5-6 to TRBJ1-6; D possibly corresponds to TRBD1 (6 bases). The chain's CDR3 is CASSLRRTVDSPLHF. The CDR3 DNA sequence: TGTGCCAGCAGCTTACGGAGGACAGTGGATTCACCCCTCCACTTT.